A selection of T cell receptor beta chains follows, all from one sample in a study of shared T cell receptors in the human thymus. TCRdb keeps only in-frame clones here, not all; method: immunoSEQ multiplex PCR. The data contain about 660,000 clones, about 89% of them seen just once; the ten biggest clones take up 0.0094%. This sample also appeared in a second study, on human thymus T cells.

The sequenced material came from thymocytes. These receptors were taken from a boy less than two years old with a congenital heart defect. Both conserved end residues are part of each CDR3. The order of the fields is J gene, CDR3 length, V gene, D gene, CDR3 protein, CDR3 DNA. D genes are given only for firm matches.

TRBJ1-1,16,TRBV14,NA,CASSRGGRLINTEAFF,TGTGCCAGCAGCCGAGGGGGTAGACTTATTAACACTGAAGCTTTCTTT
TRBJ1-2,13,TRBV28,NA,CASSLKGARGYTF,TGTGCCAGCAGTTTGAAGGGAGCAAGAGGCTACACCTTC
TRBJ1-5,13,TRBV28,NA,CASSLRGHQPQHF,TGTGCCAGCAGTTTAAGGGGCCATCAGCCCCAGCATTTT
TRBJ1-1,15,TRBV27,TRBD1,CASSLSTGGVAEAFF,TGTGCCAGCAGTTTATCGACAGGGGGAGTAGCTGAAGCTTTCTTT
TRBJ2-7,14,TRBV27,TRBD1,CASSDDRGLVEQYF,TGTGCCAGCAGTGACGACAGGGGGCTCGTCGAGCAGTACTTC
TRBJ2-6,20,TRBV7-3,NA,CASSLIHPPGVEAGANVLTF,TGTGCCAGCAGCTTAATCCATCCCCCAGGGGTTGAGGCTGGGGCCAACGTCCTGACTTTC
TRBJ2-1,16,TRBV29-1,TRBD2,CSVDPPLAGAGDEQFF,TGCAGCGTTGACCCCCCTCTAGCGGGAGCGGGGGATGAGCAGTTCTTC
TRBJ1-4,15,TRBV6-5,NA,CASSLTGEGKEKLFF,TGTGCCAGCAGTCTCACCGGGGAGGGGAAGGAAAAACTGTTTTTT
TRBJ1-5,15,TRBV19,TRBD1,CASKLAGGRGQPQHF,TGTGCCAGTAAGTTAGCAGGGGGCAGGGGGCAGCCCCAGCATTTT
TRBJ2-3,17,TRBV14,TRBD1,CASSKSPGQGWPDTQYF,TGTGCCAGCAGCAAAAGCCCGGGACAGGGTTGGCCAGATACGCAGTATTTT
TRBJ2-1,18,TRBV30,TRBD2,CAWKLTGLAGESYNEQFF,TGTGCCTGGAAACTGACCGGACTAGCGGGAGAGTCCTACAATGAGCAGTTCTTC
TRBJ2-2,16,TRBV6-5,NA,CASSYSWREGAGELFF,TGTGCCAGCAGTTACTCGTGGAGGGAAGGAGCCGGGGAGCTGTTTTTT
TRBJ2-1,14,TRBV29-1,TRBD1,CSSRTGDLYNEQFF,TGCAGCTCACGTACAGGGGACCTCTACAATGAGCAGTTCTTC
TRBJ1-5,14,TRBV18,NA,CASSPQGWNQPQHF,TGTGCCAGCTCACCACAGGGGTGGAATCAGCCCCAGCATTTT
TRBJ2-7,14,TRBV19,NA,CASSKRGGEFEQYF,TGTGCCAGTAGTAAAAGGGGTGGTGAGTTCGAGCAGTACTTC